This T cell receptor beta chain was identified during a study of cytomegalovirus exposure and HLA in healthy donors. Study details: The 100 million to 120 million unique TCR beta sequences, from about 190 million T cells, were found by an earlier analysis. The early release's HLA-typed donors yielded some 85 million unique TCRs. General observations from the study: It is likely that the observed cluster of highly shared sequence variants was a sequencing artifact.

Healthy bone marrow donors made up the cohort. A word on this clone: Its cognate antigen is unknown.

The V and J ends lost 5 bases and 2 bases, in that order; junction bases with no gene match: 0. The germline V gene has CDR1 KGHSH and CDR2 LQKENI. The CDR3 consists of 13 residues. In the PCR, 60 Vbeta and 13 Jbeta primers were used. The protocol was immunoSEQ multiplex PCR, while the TCRdb copy is restricted to in-frame clones and leaves out a portion. The sample consists of some 200,000 clones, over 75% of them appearing once. The receptor comes from a man in his late teens or twenties in good health and CMV-seronegative. The sample comprised PBMCs. The chain combines TRBV18 with TRBJ2-7; TRBD1 agrees at 10 bases. This CDR3 is CASSGQGAYEQYF. Written as DNA, the CDR3 is TGTGCCAGCTCAGGACAGGGGGCCTACGAGCAGTACTTC.